This entry concerns a single T cell receptor (beta chain). This entry belongs to a study of T cell responses to AZD1222 COVID-19 vaccine. Trimming took off 1 base at V and 6 bases at J, with 15 bases between the two ends. The V gene's germline CDR1 is LNHDA and CDR2 SQIVND (reference sequence). This CDR3 contains 15 residues. Sequencing used immunoSEQ multiplex PCR; TCRdb keeps in-frame clones, though not all of them. This sample has roughly 55,000 clones, with 87% found just once. Sequencing used peripheral blood, obtained on day 0 of AZD1222 vaccination. The chain joins TRBV19 to TRBJ1-1; weak D call: TRBD1 (5 bases). This TCR was recovered from an adult in good health. The DNA for the CDR3 is TGTGCCAGTAGTATAGGGGCGGCAGGGATCCCTGAAGCTTTCTTT. Residues: CASSIGAAGIPEAFF. Supplemented by reference TRBV19 and TRBJ1-1, the full variable domain reads DGGITQSPKYLFRKEGQNVTLSCEQNLNHDAMYWYRQDPGQGLRLIYYSQIVNDFQKGDIAEGYSVSREKKESFPLTVTSAQKNPTAFYLCASSIGAAGIPEAFFGQGTRLTVV.